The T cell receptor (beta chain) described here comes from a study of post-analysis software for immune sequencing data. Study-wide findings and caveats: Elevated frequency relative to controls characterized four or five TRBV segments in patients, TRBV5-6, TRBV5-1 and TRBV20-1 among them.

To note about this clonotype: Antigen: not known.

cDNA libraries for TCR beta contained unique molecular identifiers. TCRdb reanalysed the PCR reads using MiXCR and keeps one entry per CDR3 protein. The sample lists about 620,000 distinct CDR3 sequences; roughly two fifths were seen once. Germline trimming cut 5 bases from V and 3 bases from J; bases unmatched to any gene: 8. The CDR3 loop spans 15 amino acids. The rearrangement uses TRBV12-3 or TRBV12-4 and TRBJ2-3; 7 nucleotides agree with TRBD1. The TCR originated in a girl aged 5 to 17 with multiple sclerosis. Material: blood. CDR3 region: CASSPSTGFTDTQYF. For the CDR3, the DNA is TGTGCCAGCAGTCCCTCGACAGGGTTTACAGATACGCAGTATTTT.